Following are 31 T cell receptor beta chains from one sample sequenced in a study of blood T cell repertoires in COVID-19. The protocol was immunoSEQ multiplex PCR, while the TCRdb copy is restricted to in-frame clones and leaves out a portion. The sample has over 130,000 clones; roughly 84% are singletons. Sequencing was carried out using peripheral blood. These receptors were taken from a man aged 25 to 45 with COVID-19, enrolled during active disease.

The V call is TRBV24-1, the J call TRBJ2-5, with unresolved D. This CDR3 region has 13 residues. V was pared by 1 base and J by 9 bases, with 11 bases between. Germline values: CDR1 KGHDR, CDR2 SFDVKD. As DNA, the CDR3 is TGTGCCACCAGTGATTTTCTCTCTCCGGCCCAGTACTTC. It translates to CATSDFLSPAQYF.

The rearrangement uses TRBV5-1 and TRBJ2-2, with D perhaps TRBD2 (5 bases). V lost 6 bases, J lost 2 bases, and 11 bases lay in between. This CDR3 is 14 amino acids long. Germline V gene lookup returns CDR1 SGHRS and CDR2 YFSETQ. The CDR3: CASTLGSNTGELFF. The DNA for the CDR3 is TGCGCCAGCACCCTGGGGAGTAACACCGGGGAGCTGTTTTTT.

This clone was seen more than once but under ten times. The chain has TRBV7-9 and TRBJ1-1; TRBD1 matches at 7 bases. V shed 7 bases, J shed 7 bases, and the junction held 6 bases outside the gene matches. The CDR3 has 12 amino acids. Germline V gene data show CDR1 as SEHNR and CDR2 as FQNEAQ (reference sequence). The CDR3 reads CASTYNRGEAFF. Written as DNA, the CDR3 is TGTGCCAGCACATATAACAGGGGTGAAGCTTTCTTT. Full variable domain (outside the CDR3, taken from reference TRBV7-9 and TRBJ1-1): DTGVSQNPRHKITKRGQNVTFRCDPISEHNRLYWYRQTLGQGPEFLTYFQNEAQLEKSRLLSDRFSAERPKGSFSTLEIQRTEQGDSAMYLCASTYNRGEAFFGQGTRLTVV.

The chain employs TRBV10-3 and TRBJ2-7; TRBD1 matches 10 bases. The CDR3 is 15 amino acids. Unmatched junction bases numbered 6, after V lost 4 bases and J lost 3 bases. CDR1 and CDR2 from the germline V gene are ENHRY and SYGVKD. The CDR3 reads CAISGRGTGDYEQYF. CDR3 sequence (DNA): TGTGCCATCAGTGGGCGGGGGACAGGGGACTACGAGCAGTACTTC.

This clone was counted only a few times. CDR3 loop: CASSGRDTQSSYEQYF. DNA of the CDR3: TGTGCCAGCAGTGGACGGGACACCCAGAGCTCCTACGAGCAGTACTTC. The chain joins TRBV25-1 to TRBJ2-7; D is perhaps TRBD1 (6 bases). Between the trimmed V and J ends, which lost 4 bases and 0 bases, there was a span of 16 bases. CDR1 is MGHDK, CDR2 SYGVNS, per germline. The CDR3 consists of 16 residues.

This clone was picked up one time. This chain uses TRBV9 with TRBJ2-3; 9 bases are a match to TRBD2. The V segment lost 0 bases and the J segment 4 bases; nucleotides outside the gene matches: 6. CDR3 length equals 16 residues. The germline V gene has CDR1 SGDLS and CDR2 YYNGEE. The CDR3 DNA reads as TGTGCCAGCAGCGTAGCTGCGGGAGGGAAGGCAGATACGCAGTATTTT. It yields the protein CASSVAAGGKADTQYF.

The V and J genes are TRBV28 and TRBJ1-2; 7 bases are shared with TRBD1. Looked up from germline, CDR1 is MDHEN and CDR2 is SYDVKM. The CDR3 is 14 residues long. V lost 6 bases to trimming and J lost 4 bases; unmatched junction nucleotides: 8. CDR3 residues: CASSGQAGAYGYTF. The CDR3 DNA reads TGTGCCAGCAGCGGACAGGCCGGGGCCTATGGCTACACCTTC.

The chain has TRBV3-1 (or the pseudogene TRBV3-2) and TRBJ2-7; TRBD1 matches at 8 bases. Germline lookup yields CDR1 LGHDT and CDR2 YNNKEL (reference sequence). Trimming removed 4 bases from V and 2 bases from J; junction bases left unmatched: 4. This CDR3 is built from 14 residues. Here the CDR3 reads CASSPPGQAYEQYF. The CDR3, as DNA: TGTGCCAGCAGCCCACCGGGACAGGCCTACGAGCAGTACTTC.

The J gene is TRBJ2-3, the V gene TRBV24-1; no clear D gene. The CDR3 contains 13 residues. The V end lost 4 bases, the J end lost 0 bases, and 4 bases lay between the germline ends. Germline lookup yields CDR1 KGHDR and CDR2 SFDVKD. DNA of the CDR3: TGTGCCACCAGTGAGGCTAGCACAGATACGCAGTATTTT. It yields the protein CATSEASTDTQYF.

The J gene is TRBJ2-1, the V gene TRBV9; TRBD2 agrees at 9 bases. Germline lookup yields CDR1 SGDLS and CDR2 YYNGEE. CDR3 length equals 17 residues. V shed 4 bases, J shed 0 bases, and the junction held 8 bases outside the gene matches. The CDR3 DNA is TGTGCCAGCAGCCCCCGACTAGCGGAGATCTCCTACAATGAGCAGTTCTTC. Its translation: CASSPRLAEISYNEQFF.

V gene TRBV7-3 combines with J gene TRBJ2-1, with D possibly being TRBD1 (6 bases). The germline CDR1 and CDR2 sequences are SGHTA and FQGTGA. This CDR3 contains 15 residues. V lost 5 bases to trimming and J lost 4 bases, with 15 bases between them. The CDR3 region is CASSIGTPNYNEQFF. The CDR3 nucleotides read TGTGCCAGCAGCATCGGGACACCCAATTACAATGAGCAGTTCTTC.

The V gene is TRBV24-1, the J gene TRBJ2-5; D call uncertain. CDR3 size: 14 residues. The V and J ends lost 3 bases and 5 bases respectively, with 12 bases between them. Germline CDR1 and CDR2: KGHDR and SFDVKD. The CDR3 region is CATSDPNPRETQYF. The CDR3 bases are TGTGCCACCAGTGATCCCAACCCTAGGGAGACCCAGTACTTC.

This chain joins TRBV7-9 and TRBJ1-2; D unclear. Between the trimmed V and J ends, which lost 5 bases and 4 bases, there was a span of 11 bases. Germline values: CDR1 SEHNR, CDR2 FQNEAQ (reference sequence). This CDR3 has 13 residues. The CDR3 DNA sequence: TGTGCCAGCAGCCCGACAACCGGCTATGGCTACACCTTC. It yields the protein CASSPTTGYGYTF. Supplemented by reference TRBV7-9 and TRBJ1-2, the full variable domain reads DTGVSQNPRHKITKRGQNVTFRCDPISEHNRLYWYRQTLGQGPEFLTYFQNEAQLEKSRLLSDRFSAERPKGSFSTLEIQRTEQGDSAMYLCASSPTTGYGYTFGSGTRLTVV.

The chain has TRBV2 and TRBJ1-5, with D unresolved. Looked up from germline, CDR1 is SNHLY and CDR2 is FYNNEI. V lost 7 bases, J lost 4 bases, and 11 bases lay in between. CDR3 length: 13 amino acids. The DNA of the CDR3 is TGTGCCAGCAATAGAGAAAAGAATCAGCCCCAGCATTTT. Translated, it gives CASNREKNQPQHF. The whole variable domain, remainder taken from reference TRBV2 and TRBJ1-5, is EPEVTQTPSHQVTQMGQEVILRCVPISNHLYFYWYRQILGQKVEFLVSFYNNEISEKSEIFDDQFSVERPDGSNFTLKIRSTKLEDSAMYFCASNREKNQPQHFGDGTRLSIL.

The genes are TRBV7-9 and TRBJ2-7; D possibly corresponds to TRBD2 (6 bases). The CDR3 covers 13 residues. The germline CDR1 and CDR2 sequences are SEHNR and FQNEAQ (reference sequence). V was cut by 5 bases and J by 2 bases, with 10 bases left in between. The DNA of the CDR3 is TGTGCCAGCAGCGCTGGGACTCCCTACGAGCAGTACTTC. It encodes CASSAGTPYEQYF.

V usage is TRBV7-8 and J usage is TRBJ2-7; D perhaps matches TRBD2 (6 bases). The CDR3 has 15 amino acids. The V end was cut by 2 bases, the J end by 3 bases, with 14 bases between. Germline loops: CDR1 SGHVS, CDR2 FQNEAQ. The CDR3 region is CASSLRASVIYEQYF. The CDR3 bases are TGTGCCAGCAGCTTACGGGCTAGCGTGATCTACGAGCAGTACTTC.

The chain carries TRBV27 and TRBJ1-5; 7 bases are a match to TRBD1. J gave up 4 bases and V 4 bases, and 4 bases lay outside the gene matches. The CDR3 spans 14 residues. Germline CDR1 is MNHEY and CDR2 is SMNVEV (reference sequence). The CDR3 nucleotides are TGTGCCAGCAGTTCGACGGACAGGAATCAGCCCCAGCATTTT. Translated, it gives CASSSTDRNQPQHF.

About this clone itself: Additional DNA sequences in this sample encode the identical CDR3. The chain employs TRBV18 and TRBJ1-1; TRBD1 aligns across 7 bases. The CDR3 has 14 amino acids. V lost 4 bases to trimming and J lost 0 bases; unmatched junction nucleotides: 2. Germline values: CDR1 KGHSH, CDR2 LQKENI. CDR3 sequence: CASSLGTVNTEAFF. The CDR3 DNA reads as TGTGCCAGCTCACTCGGGACAGTGAACACTGAAGCTTTCTTT.

The CDR3 DNA sequence: TGTGCCAGCAGGGGAGCGGGAGTGTCCTACGAGCAGTACTTC. Its protein product is CASRGAGVSYEQYF. The genes are TRBV28 and TRBJ2-7; 8 bases agree with TRBD2. Germline V lookup: CDR1 MDHEN, CDR2 SYDVKM. V gave up 6 bases and J gave up 1 base; unmatched junction bases: 5. This CDR3 is 14 amino acids long.

This clone was seen only a few times. This chain connects TRBV2 to TRBJ1-1, with 8 bases lining up with TRBD1. J lost 0 bases, V lost 9 bases, and 12 bases had no gene match. The CDR3 contains 16 residues. Germline values: CDR1 SNHLY, CDR2 FYNNEI. CDR3 region: CARWDRMAGMNTEAFF. The DNA of the CDR3 is TGTGCCAGATGGGACAGGATGGCCGGAATGAACACTGAAGCTTTCTTT.

This clone has just one count. The rearrangement uses TRBV7-2 and TRBJ1-5; TRBD1 is a possible D gene (6 bases). CDR3 size: 16 residues. Germline assignment: CDR1 SGHTA and CDR2 FQGNSA. The germline V and J ends were trimmed by 7 bases and 4 bases, with 20 bases remaining between them. Here the CDR3 DNA reads TGTGCCAGCACCCTTATCCCGGACGGGACAAATCAGCCCCAGCATTTT. Protein: CASTLIPDGTNQPQHF.

The chain carries TRBV2 and TRBJ1-2, with D tentatively TRBD1 (6 bases). CDR3 length equals 13 residues. Looked up from germline, CDR1 is SNHLY and CDR2 is FYNNEI. V was pared by 6 bases and J by 3 bases, with 11 bases between. CDR3 residues: CASSADRDYGYTF. CDR3 DNA: TGTGCCAGCAGCGCGGACAGAGACTATGGCTACACCTTC.

V is TRBV25-1 and J is TRBJ2-1, with 7 bases matching TRBD1. V shed 4 bases, J shed 4 bases, and the junction held 16 bases outside the gene matches. The CDR3 has 18 residues. CDR1 and CDR2 (germline): MGHDK, SYGVNS. The CDR3 here is CASSAASSGTASYNEQFF. The CDR3 DNA reads as TGTGCCAGCAGTGCAGCCTCCTCCGGGACAGCCTCGTACAATGAGCAGTTCTTC.

J is TRBJ2-7 and V is TRBV29-1, with D unresolved. The V and J ends lost 4 bases and 0 bases respectively, with 13 bases between them. The germline V gene encodes CDR1 SQVTM and CDR2 ANQGSEA. The CDR3 contains 14 residues. The CDR3 DNA reads as TGCAGCGTTGTAGTCATCCCGAGCTCCTACGAGCAGTACTTC. Translated: CSVVVIPSSYEQYF.

The chain links TRBV7-9 to TRBJ2-5; tentatively, D is TRBD1 (6 bases). The V end lost 1 base, the J end lost 7 bases, and 13 bases lay between the germline ends. The CDR3 consists of 14 residues. Germline V gives CDR1 SEHNR, CDR2 FQNEAQ (reference sequence). CDR3 sequence (DNA): TGTGCCAGCAGCTTAGGTGTGGGGGCCGGGACCCAGTACTTC. Protein product: CASSLGVGAGTQYF.

The count of this clone is one. The chain couples TRBV5-6 to TRBJ2-3; D is possibly TRBD1 (5 bases). There are 15 residues in the CDR3. Germline lookup yields CDR1 SGHDT and CDR2 YYEEEE. Trimming removed 0 bases from V and 4 bases from J, with 12 bases in between. This CDR3 is CASSLETAYADTQYF. For the CDR3, the DNA is TGTGCCAGCAGCTTGGAGACAGCTTATGCAGATACGCAGTATTTT. Full variable domain (rest looked up from reference TRBV5-6 and TRBJ2-3): DAGVTQSPTHLIKTRGQQVTLRCSPKSGHDTVSWYQQALGQGPQFIFQYYEEEERQRGNFPDRFSGHQFPNYSSELNVNALLLGDSALYLCASSLETAYADTQYFGPGTRLTVL.

The table lists this clone with a count of one. The chain is built from TRBV28 and TRBJ1-1; D might be TRBD1 (5 bases). The ends were cut back, 2 bases at V and 0 bases at J, with 16 bases in the middle. This CDR3 is built from 17 residues. Germline CDR1 MDHEN, CDR2 SYDVKM. CDR3 coding DNA: TGTGCCAGCAGTTTAGGGAGGGCAGGGCAAATGAACACTGAAGCTTTCTTT. It encodes CASSLGRAGQMNTEAFF.

This clone occurred once. The gene calls are TRBV10-2 and TRBJ1-3; D unclear. Germline-derived CDR1 and CDR2 are WSHSY and SAAADI. Trimming left V 6 bases short and J 0 bases short, with 9 bases between. CDR3 length equals 14 residues. CDR3 loop: CASRADLSGNTIYF. CDR3 coding DNA: TGCGCCAGCAGGGCGGATCTCTCTGGAAACACCATATATTTT.

This chain joins TRBV18 and TRBJ2-7; tentative D call: TRBD1 (5 bases). Trimming stripped 2 bases from V and 3 bases from J, with 8 bases between. Germline-derived CDR1 and CDR2 are KGHSH and LQKENI. This CDR3 is built from 13 residues. The CDR3 spells CASSPNQGYEQYF. The CDR3 DNA follows: TGTGCCAGCTCACCAAACCAGGGCTACGAGCAGTACTTC. Together with reference TRBV18 and TRBJ2-7, the CDR3 gives the full variable domain: NAGVMQNPRHLVRRRGQEARLRCSPMKGHSHVYWYRQLPEEGLKFMVYLQKENIIDESGMPKERFSAEFPKEGPSILRIQQVVRGDSAAYFCASSPNQGYEQYFGPGTRLTVT.

The CDR3 DNA reads TGTGCCAGCAGCCCAATCAGGGGGCGGGATGGCTACACCTTC. It specifies CASSPIRGRDGYTF. The J gene is TRBJ1-2, the V gene TRBV5-6; 8 bases fit TRBD1. This CDR3 is 14 amino acids long. Trimming took 4 bases from V and 6 from J; bases not matched to a gene: 8. Germline-derived CDR1 and CDR2 are SGHDT and YYEEEE.

The chain couples TRBV27 to TRBJ2-3; possible D gene TRBD1, 5 bases. V was cut by 3 bases and J by 1 base, with 11 bases left in between. The CDR3 has 15 amino acids. CDR1 is MNHEY, CDR2 SMNVEV, per germline (reference sequence). CDR3 DNA sequence: TGTGCCAGCAGTTTGTCAGGGTTTCGCACAGATACGCAGTATTTT. Protein: CASSLSGFRTDTQYF.